Each of the 21 T cell receptor beta chains below was sequenced from the same sample in a study of neurological immune-mediated disorders. TCRdb fed the 5' RACE reads into MiXCR, producing one record per CDR3 protein. The sample lists 25,000 to 35,000 distinct CDR3 sequences; approximately 15% were seen once. Input material: PBMCs. The receptors stem from a man in his sixties or seventies in good health.

This clonotype was seen only a few times. This chain joins TRBV5-5 and TRBJ1-4, with D tentatively TRBD1 (6 bases). Per the germline V gene, CDR1 is SGHKS and CDR2 is YYEKEE (reference sequence). The CDR3 length is 16 residues. Trimming pared 1 base from V and 5 bases from J, leaving 15 bases between. CDR3 DNA sequence: TGTGCCAGCAGCTTGTCCCCAGGGGAATTCAATGAAAAACTGTTTTTT. Its translation is CASSLSPGEFNEKLFF. The full variable domain, rest sourced from reference TRBV5-5 and TRBJ1-4, is DAGVTQSPTHLIKTRGQQVTLRCSPISGHKSVSWYQQVLGQGPQFIFQYYEKEERGRGNFPDRFSARQFPNYSSELNVNALLLGDSALYLCASSLSPGEFNEKLFFGSGTQLSVL.

Remarks on this clonotype: A much larger clone differs from this one at a single base, so this may be a read error. Since no conserved phenylalanine or tryptophan closes the CDR3, a read error is the likely cause. The chain recombines TRBV5-1 with TRBJ1-5, with D possibly being TRBD1 (5 bases). The germline V gene has CDR1 SGHRS and CDR2 YFSETQ. Trimming cost V 4 bases and J 4 bases, with 15 bases left between them. The CDR3 sequence is 15 residues long. CDR3 protein: CASSLTGRDNQPQHS. CDR3 coding DNA: TGCGCCAGCAGCCTTACGGGACGGGATAATCAGCCCCAGCATTCT.

In this sample, this clonotype turned up many times. The rearrangement uses TRBV14 and TRBJ2-2; 9 bases line up with TRBD1. Losses at the gene ends were 1 base for V and 3 bases for J; bases not matched to a gene: 6. This CDR3 region has 17 residues. Germline V CDR1 and CDR2: SGHDN, FVKESK. The CDR3 sequence: CASSQGPRDRDTGELFF. Written as DNA, the CDR3 is TGTGCCAGCAGCCAAGGCCCCCGGGACAGGGACACCGGGGAGCTGTTTTTT.

Points on this clonotype: At one end the junction does not follow the germline gene, possibly because of a read error. V is TRBV7-8 and J is TRBJ1-5, with unresolved D. Germline V gives CDR1 SGHVS, CDR2 FQNEAQ. The CDR3 is 12 amino acids. CDR3 in amino acids: CASSLTLQAQHF. The CDR3 DNA reads TGTGCCAGTAGCCTGACTCTTCAGGCCCAGCATTTT.

This clonotype was recorded many times. The chain joins TRBV7-9 to TRBJ1-4, with TRBD1 as a possible D gene (5 bases). The V gene's germline CDR1 is SEHNR and CDR2 FQNEAQ (reference sequence). CDR3 size: 15 residues. With 8 bases removed from V and 3 bases from J, the gap between germline ends came to 16 bases. CDR3 bases: TGTGCCAGCGGGACGGCGGCAGGCCCTAATGAAAAACTGTTTTTT. It specifies CASGTAAGPNEKLFF.

This clonotype has ten or more counts. This rearrangement joins TRBV28 to TRBJ1-4; perhaps TRBD1 as D (6 bases). The CDR3 is 13 amino acids. With 6 bases removed from V and 5 bases from J, the gap between germline ends came to 10 bases. Germline CDR1 MDHEN, CDR2 SYDVKM. The CDR3 DNA reads TGTGCCAGCAGACGGACAGTGAATGAAAAACTGTTTTTT. Amino acid sequence: CASRRTVNEKLFF.

This clonotype was picked up a small number of times. The chain uses TRBV27 and TRBJ2-1; tentative D call: TRBD1 (6 bases). Germline V CDR1 and CDR2: MNHEY, SMNVEV (reference sequence). V dropped 5 bases and J dropped 0 bases, with 11 bases sitting between them. The CDR3 length is 15 residues. This chain's CDR3 is CASSGSDSSYNEQFF. The CDR3 bases are TGTGCCAGCAGTGGTTCGGACAGCTCCTACAATGAGCAGTTCTTC.

This clonotype has at least ten counts. This chain links TRBV6-1 with TRBJ2-5; D remains unclear. Trimming cost V 4 bases and J 6 bases, with 3 bases left between them. Germline V gene lookup returns CDR1 MNHNS and CDR2 SASEGT. This CDR3 spans 10 amino acids. The CDR3 DNA follows: TGTGCCAGCAGTGTGCAGACCCAGTACTTC. It translates to CASSVQTQYF.

Concerning this clonotype itself: This may come from a read error, since a much larger clone is one base off. The rearrangement uses TRBV6-1 and TRBJ2-2, with no clear D. CDR1 MNHNS and CDR2 SASEGT come from the germline V gene. The CDR3 runs to 13 residues. The CDR3 sequence is CASRKGNAGELFF. CDR3 DNA sequence: TGTGCCAGCCGGAAAGGGAACGCCGGGGAGCTGTTTTTT.

This clonotype has only a few counts. The chain carries TRBV6-2 or TRBV6-3 and TRBJ2-2; D is perhaps TRBD2 (7 bases). This CDR3 spans 17 amino acids. Germline-derived CDR1 and CDR2 are MNHEY and SVGEGT. V was shortened by 2 bases and J by 1 base, with 14 bases between the two germline ends. In DNA, the CDR3 is TGTGCCAGCAGTTACGACGGGGGGCGCGGGAACACCGGGGAGCTGTTTTTT. This gives the protein CASSYDGGRGNTGELFF.

This clonotype was recorded many times. The genes are TRBV24-1 and TRBJ1-5; D not certain. This CDR3 is built from 16 residues. V lost 3 bases and J 2 bases, leaving 13 bases between the germline ends. The germline gives CDR1 KGHDR, CDR2 SFDVKD. In DNA form, the CDR3 reads TGTGCCACCAGTGATCCCTCGTTCGCGGGCAATCAGCCCCAGCATTTT. Its translation is CATSDPSFAGNQPQHF.

The V gene is TRBV7-8, the J gene TRBJ2-7; 8 bases match TRBD1. The CDR3 consists of 15 residues. The V gene's germline CDR1 is SGHVS and CDR2 FQNEAQ. After removal of 1 base from V and 4 bases from J, the junction contained 6 bases not matched to a gene. This CDR3 reads CASSLGQGAMYEQYF. CDR3 bases: TGTGCCAGCAGCTTAGGGCAGGGGGCGATGTACGAGCAGTACTTC.

This clonotype showed up many times. The V gene is TRBV27, the J gene TRBJ2-4; 9 nucleotides line up with TRBD1. V was pared by 10 bases and J by 7 bases, with 8 bases of the junction left unmatched. The CDR3 runs to 13 residues. Germline loops: CDR1 MNHEY, CDR2 SMNVEV (reference sequence). CDR3 amino acids: CAIRGQGENIQYF. DNA of the CDR3: TGTGCCATTCGGGGACAGGGCGAGAACATTCAGTACTTC.

This clonotype was counted at least ten times. The junction does not match germline at one end; this may be a read error. The chain recombines TRBV7-8 with TRBJ2-5; TRBD1 or TRBD2 may be the D gene (5 bases each). CDR1 and CDR2 from the germline V gene are SGHVS and FQNEAQ. The CDR3 extends over 14 amino acids. This chain's CDR3 is CASSLAREGENQYF. In nucleotides, the CDR3 is TGTGCCAGCAGCTTAGCGAGGGAAGGGGAGAACCAGTACTTC.

This clonotype was found many times. The chain carries TRBV6-2 or TRBV6-3 and TRBJ2-1; D unclear. The CDR3 runs 14 residues. V shed 5 bases and J shed 4 bases, with 12 bases lying between them. Germline CDR1 reads MNHEY; CDR2 reads SVGEGT. For the CDR3, the DNA is TGTGCCAGCAGTAGCCTGGGCCTTTACAATGAGCAGTTCTTC. Protein sequence: CASSSLGLYNEQFF.

This clonotype was observed many times. This chain uses TRBV21-1 with TRBJ2-7. TRBV21-1 is a recognized pseudogene. The length of the CDR3 is 14 residues. CDR3: CASNNRTRSYEQYF. CDR3 DNA: TGTGCCAGCAACAACAGAACCCGCTCCTACGAGCAGTACTTC.

Turning to this clonotype: This may arise from a read error, as a much more abundant clone is one base away. The conserved closing phenylalanine or tryptophan is absent in this CDR3, likely reflecting a read error. The DNA is omitted, as the CDR3 cannot be located on it reliably, and the CDR3 follows TCRdb's listing. This CDR3 reads CASSLGQETRYL. The chain is built from TRBV28 and TRBJ2-5. Germline CDR1 reads MDHEN; CDR2 reads SYDVKM. The CDR3 totals 12 residues, both ends included.

This clonotype was recorded at least ten times. The chain employs TRBV2 and TRBJ1-4; D unclear. V was cut by 7 bases and J by 8 bases, with 14 bases left in between. Germline CDR1 reads SNHLY; CDR2 reads FYNNEI. CDR3 length equals 13 residues. The CDR3 loop is CASNNRRGEKLFF. As DNA, the CDR3 is TGTGCCAGCAATAACCGACGTGGGGAAAAACTGTTTTTT. Supplemented by reference TRBV2 and TRBJ1-4, the full variable domain reads EPEVTQTPSHQVTQMGQEVILRCVPISNHLYFYWYRQILGQKVEFLVSFYNNEISEKSEIFDDQFSVERPDGSNFTLKIRSTKLEDSAMYFCASNNRRGEKLFFGSGTQLSVL.

This clonotype came up many times. The rearrangement joins TRBV5-1 to TRBJ1-1; D is possibly TRBD1 (6 bases). CDR1 is SGHRS, CDR2 YFSETQ, per germline. Trimming left V 7 bases short and J 1 base short, with 14 bases between. The CDR3 contains 14 residues. The CDR3 bases are TGCGCCAGCCGGTTAAGGACAGAGAACACTGAAGCTTTCTTT. Translating gives CASRLRTENTEAFF.

This clonotype was observed many times. The CDR3 DNA reads TGTGCCAGCAGCTTAGACAGGTTGAAAGAGACCCAGTACTTC. Protein product: CASSLDRLKETQYF. This chain uses TRBV7-8 with TRBJ2-5; D may be TRBD1 (5 bases). This CDR3 region has 14 residues. Germline V gives CDR1 SGHVS, CDR2 FQNEAQ. V dropped 1 base and J dropped 3 bases, with 9 bases sitting between them. The full variable domain, completed using reference TRBV7-8 and TRBJ2-5, is GAGVSQSPRYKVAKRGQDVALRCDPISGHVSLFWYQQALGQGPEFLTYFQNEAQLDKSGLPSDRFFAERPEGSVSTLKIQRTQQEDSAVYLCASSLDRLKETQYFGPGTRLLVL.

This clonotype occurred many times. J is TRBJ2-2 and V is TRBV2; weak D call: TRBD1 (6 bases). Germline V gives CDR1 SNHLY, CDR2 FYNNEI. The V and J ends lost 1 base and 1 base respectively, with 10 bases between them. This CDR3 is 16 amino acids long. Here the CDR3 DNA reads TGTGCCAGCAGTGAAGGGGTAGGGGGGAACACCGGGGAGCTGTTTTTT. It is translated as CASSEGVGGNTGELFF.